The clone carrying this T cell receptor (beta chain) was counted a few times. Its specificity is unknown. The data stem from a study of cytomegalovirus exposure and HLA in healthy donors. Study-level background: Most genotyped donors, roughly 80% of fewer than 400, had Caucasian-associated genetic ancestry. Study observations and caveats: TCR beta V segments were, for the most part, productive about 87% or about 30% of the time in an earlier analysis.

A multiplex PCR was run with 60 Vbeta primers and 13 Jbeta primers. Assay: immunoSEQ multiplex PCR; the TCRdb copy retains only in-frame clones and omits some. The table shows about 78,000 clones, with 72% occurring only once. The CDR3 runs 15 residues. V gave up 6 bases and J gave up 2 bases; unmatched junction bases: 8. CDR1 is ENHRY, CDR2 SYGVKD, per germline. The source material was PBMCs. The chain has TRBV10-3 and TRBJ2-3; 7 positions match TRBD2. The sequence derives from a woman in her thirties or forties in good health and CMV-seropositive. CDR3 nucleotides: TGTGCCATCAGCCCACTAGCGACTTTCACAGATACGCAGTATTTT. It specifies CAISPLATFTDTQYF.